These 19 T cell receptor beta chains share one sample of origin, sequenced in a study of T cell responses to AZD1222 COVID-19 vaccine (dated by TCRdb to about 2021). This specimen's time point label, interpreted: about 28 days (+/-7) after the second vaccine dose. Preparation of the library involved the immunoSEQ multiplex PCR assay. TCRdb retrieved this table from immuneACCESS and kept in-frame rearrangements only. Not all clones are present; in checked studies, unresolved V genes account for under half, and no reason is known for the remainder. This sample comprises approximately 110,000 clones, approximately 90% of them detected only once. The ten largest clones represent approximately 8% of the sample. The sequencing here drew on peripheral blood, taken 28 days after the second AZD1222 dose. These receptors all stem from an adult who received the AZD1222 COVID-19 vaccine.

The chain combines TRBV28 with TRBJ2-3, with a tentative D call TRBD1 (5 bases). V gave up 5 bases and J gave up 1 base, with 16 bases separating them. The CDR3 loop spans 16 amino acids. Germline CDR1 MDHEN, CDR2 SYDVKM. CDR3 nucleotide sequence: TGTGCCAGCAGTCCACTCCAGGGTCGTGGCACAGATACGCAGTATTTT. Translation gives CASSPLQGRGTDTQYF. The whole variable domain, filled in from reference TRBV28 and TRBJ2-3, reads DVKVTQSSRYLVKRTGEKVFLECVQDMDHENMFWYRQDPGLGLRLIYFSYDVKMKEKGDIPEGYSVSREKKERFSLILESASTNQTSMYLCASSPLQGRGTDTQYFGPGTRLTVL.

CDR3 in amino acids: CASNSDRQGGGYTF. CDR3 bases: TGTGCCAGCAACTCTGACCGACAGGGTGGTGGCTACACCTTC. The J gene is TRBJ1-2, the V gene TRBV2; 7 bases align to TRBD1. From germline, CDR1 is SNHLY and CDR2 FYNNEI. The trim removed 7 bases at V and 7 bases at J, leaving 12 bases unmatched. This CDR3 has 14 amino acids.

The chain employs TRBV7-9 and TRBJ1-1; 8 nucleotides line up with TRBD1. The CDR3 runs to 15 residues. V shed 5 bases, J shed 6 bases, and the junction held 11 bases outside the gene matches. Per the germline V gene, CDR1 is SEHNR and CDR2 is FQNEAQ (reference sequence). The CDR3 loop is CASSGWTGRIAEAFF. The CDR3 DNA reads TGTGCCAGCAGCGGTTGGACAGGGAGGATAGCTGAAGCTTTCTTT.

The chain employs TRBV3-1 (or the pseudogene TRBV3-2) and TRBJ2-3, with a weak D call TRBD2 (5 bases). The CDR3 length is 16 residues. Trimming shortened V by 4 bases and J by 0 bases, and 14 bases separated the two germline ends. Germline V CDR1 and CDR2: LGHDT, YNNKEL (reference sequence). This chain's CDR3 is CASSPRRAISTDTQYF. The CDR3 nucleotides are TGTGCCAGCAGCCCACGGCGGGCGATAAGCACAGATACGCAGTATTTT.

This chain connects TRBV2 to TRBJ2-5; D may be TRBD2 (5 bases). V was trimmed by 6 bases and J by 4 bases, leaving 12 bases between them. The CDR3 runs 13 residues. Germline V gives CDR1 SNHLY, CDR2 FYNNEI. The CDR3 region has the DNA TGTGCCAGCAGAACCCAGAGCGGAGAGACCCAGTACTTC. Protein product: CASRTQSGETQYF. The full variable domain, rest sourced from reference TRBV2 and TRBJ2-5, is EPEVTQTPSHQVTQMGQEVILRCVPISNHLYFYWYRQILGQKVEFLVSFYNNEISEKSEIFDDQFSVERPDGSNFTLKIRSTKLEDSAMYFCASRTQSGETQYFGPGTRLLVL.

The chain is built from TRBV29-1 and TRBJ1-1; unclear D gene. CDR3 length: 13 amino acids. V was pared by 2 bases and J by 7 bases, with 14 bases between. Germline-derived CDR1 and CDR2 are SQVTM and ANQGSEA. The CDR3 protein is CSVESSGRHEAFF. The CDR3 bases are TGCAGCGTTGAATCCAGTGGCCGACATGAAGCTTTCTTT.

The sample holds a few counts of this clone. The V gene is TRBV6-4, the J gene TRBJ2-1, with TRBD1 matching over 9 bases. The CDR3 is 14 amino acids. Germline lookup yields CDR1 MRHNA and CDR2 SNTAGT. Losses at the gene ends were 0 bases for V and 6 bases for J; bases not matched to a gene: 0. CDR3 bases: TGTGCCAGCAGTGACTCGACAGGGGGCAATGAGCAGTTCTTC. This codes for CASSDSTGGNEQFF.

The rearrangement joins TRBV28 to TRBJ1-2, with unresolved D. The germline gives CDR1 MDHEN, CDR2 SYDVKM. Trimming stripped 7 bases from V and 7 bases from J, with 25 bases between. CDR3 length: 16 amino acids. CDR3 nucleotide sequence: TGTGCCAGCATCAAACCGGGCCGGGGAAGAATGCGTGGCTACACCTTC. This sequence encodes CASIKPGRGRMRGYTF.

V and J are TRBV6-1 and TRBJ2-5; D uncertain. The CDR3 runs 12 residues. V lost 2 bases and J lost 5, with 6 bases in between. Germline V gene data show CDR1 as MNHNS and CDR2 as SASEGT. The CDR3, as DNA: TGTGCCAGCAGTGAAAAAGGGGAGACCCAGTACTTC. Amino acids: CASSEKGETQYF.

This clone turned up a few times. CDR3 sequence: CASGLEVGARLSYGYTF. CDR3 nucleotides: TGTGCTAGTGGTTTGGAGGTCGGGGCCAGACTGTCCTATGGCTACACCTTC. V is TRBV12-5 and J is TRBJ1-2; a weak D match, TRBD1 (5 bases). V was clipped by 1 base and J by 4 bases, with 19 bases between them. Germline V lookup: CDR1 LGHNT, CDR2 FRNRAP. This CDR3 has 17 residues.

This clone was seen once. The chain recombines TRBV11-2 with TRBJ2-2; 13 bases map to TRBD2. This CDR3 is 16 amino acids long. CDR1 SGHAT and CDR2 FQNNGV come from the germline V gene. Trimming cost V 5 bases and J 6 bases; bases outside gene matches: 6. This chain's CDR3 is CASSGGLAGAPGELFF. Here the CDR3 DNA reads TGTGCCAGCAGCGGTGGACTAGCGGGGGCCCCCGGGGAGCTGTTTTTT. Complete variable domain (other parts from reference TRBV11-2 and TRBJ2-2): EAGVAQSPRYKIIEKRQSVAFWCNPISGHATLYWYQQILGQGPKLLIQFQNNGVVDDSQLPKDRFSAERLKGVDSTLKIQPAKLEDSAVYLCASSGGLAGAPGELFFGEGSRLTVL.

The chain links TRBV12-3 or TRBV12-4 to TRBJ2-7, with 7 bases aligning to TRBD2. Trimming at V came to 11 bases and at J to 6 bases, leaving 13 bases not matched to a gene. This CDR3 region has 13 residues. DNA for the CDR3: TGTGCCGCATCTAGCGGCCCATCGGGCGAGCAGTACTTC. As protein: CAASSGPSGEQYF.

This chain links TRBV27 with TRBJ2-3; D might be TRBD1 (5 bases). There are 14 residues in the CDR3. Trimming took 9 bases from V and 4 from J, leaving 17 bases between them. The germline gives CDR1 MNHEY, CDR2 SMNVEV (reference sequence). CDR3 in amino acids: CASYRQTEPDTQYF. DNA of the CDR3: TGTGCCAGTTACCGACAGACAGAACCAGATACGCAGTATTTT.

The V gene is TRBV7-9, the J gene TRBJ1-5, with 7 nucleotides matching TRBD1. Germline assignment: CDR1 SEHNR and CDR2 FQNEAQ (reference sequence). The V segment lost 5 bases and the J segment 4 bases; nucleotides outside the gene matches: 8. The length of the CDR3 is 15 residues. The CDR3 sequence is CASSRGDSSNQPQHF. The DNA for the CDR3 is TGTGCCAGCAGCCGCGGGGACAGTTCGAATCAGCCCCAGCATTTT.

CDR3 bases: TGTGCCAGCAGTTTTGGAGTAAATAGCAATCAGCCCCAGCATTTT. It encodes CASSFGVNSNQPQHF. The chain recombines TRBV28 with TRBJ1-5, with unresolved D. Deletions cut 3 bases from V and 0 bases from J, with 9 bases between. Germline V gene sequence: CDR1 MDHEN, CDR2 SYDVKM. The CDR3 extends over 15 amino acids.

This clone was counted once. The J gene is TRBJ2-7, the V gene TRBV25-1; 7 nucleotides line up with TRBD1. V dropped 3 bases and J dropped 6; count of bases not matched to a gene: 11. Germline loops: CDR1 MGHDK, CDR2 SYGVNS. The CDR3 runs 15 residues. The CDR3 region has the DNA TGTGCCAGCAGTGATAACAGGGGAATTTCGGGCGAGCAGTACTTC. It encodes CASSDNRGISGEQYF.

The chain employs TRBV28 and TRBJ1-2, with D uncertain. Trimming shortened V by 1 base and J by 5 bases, and 11 bases separated the two germline ends. CDR3 size: 14 residues. Germline CDR1 MDHEN, CDR2 SYDVKM. The DNA of the CDR3 is TGTGCCAGCAGTTTATCCCCCTCCCGGTATGGCTACACCTTC. It translates to CASSLSPSRYGYTF.

This clone was seen only once. The CDR3 DNA sequence: TGTGCCAGCAGCCTCGGACTAGCGGGGGGGCCGGGAACAAACATTCAGTACTTC. Translation: CASSLGLAGGPGTNIQYF. The chain combines TRBV27 with TRBJ2-4; 15 bases line up with TRBD2. Looked up from germline, CDR1 is MNHEY and CDR2 is SMNVEV (reference sequence). Trimming removed 6 bases from V and 6 bases from J; junction bases left unmatched: 12. The length of the CDR3 is 18 residues.

This clone was observed once. The chain has TRBV2 and TRBJ2-5; 7 bases agree with TRBD1. V shed 1 base, J shed 5 bases, and the junction held 10 bases outside the gene matches. This CDR3 has 16 residues. Germline lookup yields CDR1 SNHLY and CDR2 FYNNEI. The DNA for the CDR3 is TGTGCCAGCAGTGAAGGGGAAGGACAGGCCTCGGAGACCCAGTACTTC. Residues: CASSEGEGQASETQYF.